This entry concerns a single T cell receptor (beta chain). Its matching antigen is unknown. Cyclophosphamide on days +3 and +4 followed busulfan-fludarabine conditioning and a marrow graft. The J segment lost 0 bases and the V segment lost 7 bases, leaving 13 bases of the junction unmatched. There are 17 residues in the CDR3. Germline-derived CDR1 and CDR2 are SNHLY and FYNNEI. The sample comes from a study of T cells after posttransplantation cyclophosphamide. Generated by immunoSEQ multiplex PCR, the TCRdb table keeps only in-frame clones and is missing some. The sample contains 1,800 or so clones, under 70% of which appear only once. Study-level findings and limits: Skin or GI-infiltrating T cells shared few TRB sequences with blood.

The specimen comprised CD8+ T cells sorted from PBMCs, sampled after allogeneic stem cell transplant with posttransplant cyclophosphamide. The sequence was obtained from a male patient between 25 and 39 years old who received an allogeneic stem cell transplant from a related donor, was CMV-positive, and had acute GVHD only. The T cells may come from the graft donor. The chain carries TRBV2 and TRBJ1-1; TRBD1 matches at 8 bases. CDR3 sequence reads: CASILGDRSSMNTEAFF. In DNA form, the CDR3 reads TGTGCCAGCATCTTGGGGGACAGGTCCTCAATGAACACTGAAGCTTTCTTT.